Listed here is a single T cell receptor (beta chain). Its antigen is unidentified. The sample comes from a study of graft-versus-host responses after intestinal transplantation. General study findings and limits: Graft-donor T cell macrochimerism in patients accompanied high graft-versus-host to host-versus-graft clonal ratios in allografts.

This CDR3 comprises 19 residues. Trimming shortened V by 2 bases and J by 0 bases, and 22 bases separated the two germline ends. CDR1 and CDR2 from the germline V gene are SGHAT and FQDESV (reference sequence). Assay: immunoSEQ multiplex PCR; the TCRdb copy retains only in-frame clones and omits some. The profile covers fewer than 120,000 clones, with around 93% appearing a single time and 0.5% to 0.6% taken by the ten largest. This TCR derives from a human donor who received an intestinal transplant. Sequencing was performed on unstimulated CD8+ T cells sorted from spleen or lymph node cells, taken before intestinal transplant. V gene TRBV11-1 combines with J gene TRBJ1-1; tentatively, D is TRBD1 (6 bases). In nucleotides, the CDR3 is TGTGCCAGCAGCTTACAAACCTTGACAGGTTACACGATGAACACTGAAGCTTTCTTT. Translated: CASSLQTLTGYTMNTEAFF.